Listed below are T cell receptor beta chains from one sample, sequenced in a study of blood T cells in healthy people across ages. TCRdb analysed the 5' RACE reads with MiXCR anew, one entry per CDR3 protein. Of some 700,000 distinct CDR3 sequences listed, more than 40% are singletons. Sequencing was done on a sample of blood. These receptors were collected from a woman in her sixties in good health. Each CDR3 is given with its conserved first and last residue. A D gene is named only where the DNA matches it firmly. Clone size is given for some rows only: seen once, a few or many times, or a class if the clone is expanded.

V gene: TRBV20-1
J gene: TRBJ2-1
CDR3 length: 12
clone size: few
D gene: -
CDR3 DNA: TGCAGTGCTAGAGCTTTGCGTAATGAGCAGTTCTTC
CDR3 protein: CSARALRNEQFF

V gene: TRBV4-3
J gene: TRBJ2-5
CDR3 length: 14
clone size: -
D gene: TRBD2
CDR3 DNA: TGCGCCAGCAGCCAACATATTGGACTAGCGGGCTTGTGCTTC
CDR3 protein: CASSQHIGLAGLCF

V gene: TRBV4-3
J gene: TRBJ2-7
CDR3 length: 19
clone size: many
D gene: -
CDR3 DNA: TGCGCCAGCAGCCAAGATGGACTATATACAGGGGGGAGGGACAATGAGCAGTACTTC
CDR3 protein: CASSQDGLYTGGRDNEQYF

V gene: TRBV4-2
J gene: TRBJ2-5
CDR3 length: 16
clone size: -
D gene: -
CDR3 DNA: TGTGCCAGCAGCCAAGACGACGGGGGCTTCGGAGAGACCCAGTACTTC
CDR3 protein: CASSQDDGGFGETQYF

V gene: TRBV5-1
J gene: TRBJ2-7
CDR3 length: 14
clone size: few
D gene: -
CDR3 DNA: TGCGCCAGCAGCTTTGGGGGCCGCGCCTACGAGCAGTACTTC
CDR3 protein: CASSFGGRAYEQYF

V gene: TRBV10-2
J gene: TRBJ2-1
CDR3 length: 13
clone size: many
D gene: -
CDR3 DNA: TGCGCCAGCAGTGAGATCCCTTACAATGAGCAGTTCTTC
CDR3 protein: CASSEIPYNEQFF

V gene: TRBV29-1
J gene: TRBJ2-3
CDR3 length: 13
clone size: -
D gene: -
CDR3 DNA: TGCAGCATCCCGCAGGGGAGCACAGATACGCAGTATTTT
CDR3 protein: CSIPQGSTDTQYF

V gene: TRBV7-9
J gene: TRBJ2-2
CDR3 length: 14
clone size: -
D gene: -
CDR3 DNA: TGTGCCAGCCTTGGACAGTCGAACACCGGGGAGCTGTTTTTT
CDR3 protein: CASLGQSNTGELFF

V gene: TRBV24-1
J gene: TRBJ2-3
CDR3 length: 13
clone size: few
D gene: -
CDR3 DNA: TGTGCCACCAGTGGCGCTAGCAGCTATACGCAGTATTTT
CDR3 protein: CATSGASSYTQYF

V gene: TRBV27
J gene: TRBJ1-5
CDR3 length: 14
clone size: -
D gene: -
CDR3 DNA: TGTGCCAGCAGTTTTCGGCAGACTAATCAGCCCCAGCATTTT
CDR3 protein: CASSFRQTNQPQHF

V gene: TRBV20-1
J gene: TRBJ2-3
CDR3 length: 15
clone size: few
D gene: TRBD2
CDR3 DNA: TGCAGTGCTAGAGAACTAGCGGGGGGGCAAGATACGCAGTATTTT
CDR3 protein: CSARELAGGQDTQYF

V gene: TRBV5-1
J gene: TRBJ2-7
CDR3 length: 14
clone size: few
D gene: TRBD1
CDR3 DNA: TGCGCCAGCAGCTCCGGGACAGGGTTCCACGAGCAGTACTTC
CDR3 protein: CASSSGTGFHEQYF

V gene: TRBV28
J gene: TRBJ2-3
CDR3 length: 15
clone size: -
D gene: -
CDR3 DNA: TGTGCCAGCAGTGACCGGGACTCCGGCACAGATACGCAGTATTTT
CDR3 protein: CASSDRDSGTDTQYF

V gene: TRBV29-1
J gene: TRBJ2-3
CDR3 length: 20
clone size: many
D gene: TRBD1
CDR3 DNA: TGCAGCGTTGAAGGCTCCCGAGGGACAGGGCCGGGTCGTGGGACAGATACGCAGTATTTT
CDR3 protein: CSVEGSRGTGPGRGTDTQYF

V gene: TRBV29-1
J gene: TRBJ2-3
CDR3 length: 15
clone size: -
D gene: TRBD2
CDR3 DNA: TGCAGCGTTGCACAAGGGACTAGCGGGAAAGATACGCAGTATTTT
CDR3 protein: CSVAQGTSGKDTQYF

V gene: TRBV20-1
J gene: TRBJ2-4
CDR3 length: 15
clone size: -
D gene: TRBD2
CDR3 DNA: TGCAGTGCTCTCCCGATAGCGGGAGCCAAAAACATTCAGTACTTC
CDR3 protein: CSALPIAGAKNIQYF

V gene: TRBV7-2
J gene: TRBJ2-5
CDR3 length: 13
clone size: few
D gene: TRBD2
CDR3 DNA: TGTGCCAGCAGCGTTAGTACGTTGCGGGAGCAGTACTTC
CDR3 protein: CASSVSTLREQYF

V gene: TRBV14
J gene: TRBJ2-2
CDR3 length: 15
clone size: -
D gene: -
CDR3 DNA: TGTGCCAGCAGCCTCCGGGACAAGAACACCGGGGAGCTGTTTTTT
CDR3 protein: CASSLRDKNTGELFF

V gene: TRBV7-6
J gene: TRBJ2-7
CDR3 length: 14
clone size: -
D gene: -
CDR3 DNA: TGTGCCAGCAGCTTATCCAGGGAAGGCTACGAGCAGTACTTC
CDR3 protein: CASSLSREGYEQYF

V gene: TRBV2
J gene: TRBJ2-1
CDR3 length: 15
clone size: -
D gene: -
CDR3 DNA: TGTGCCAGCAGTGAAGAGAGGGTAGCTGGTAATGAGCAGTTCTTC
CDR3 protein: CASSEERVAGNEQFF

V gene: TRBV10-3
J gene: TRBJ2-7
CDR3 length: 12
clone size: -
D gene: -
CDR3 DNA: TGTGCCTCCGCGGACACCGCCAACGAGCAGTACTTC
CDR3 protein: CASADTANEQYF

V gene: TRBV5-1
J gene: TRBJ2-7
CDR3 length: 16
clone size: -
D gene: -
CDR3 DNA: TGCGCCAGCAGCTTGGAACCTAGGGTTTTCTTTTACGAGCAGTACTTC
CDR3 protein: CASSLEPRVFFYEQYF

V gene: TRBV9
J gene: TRBJ2-7
CDR3 length: 16
clone size: few
D gene: -
CDR3 DNA: TGTGCCAGCAGCCCCAGGGGTGGGGGGGCCGAATCAGAGCAGTACTTC
CDR3 protein: CASSPRGGGAESEQYF

V gene: TRBV27
J gene: TRBJ1-3
CDR3 length: 17
clone size: -
D gene: -
CDR3 DNA: TGTGCCAGCAGTTTGCCGGACGGCCAGTCCTCTGGAAACACCATATATTTT
CDR3 protein: CASSLPDGQSSGNTIYF

V gene: TRBV7-3
J gene: TRBJ2-1
CDR3 length: 13
clone size: -
D gene: -
CDR3 DNA: TGTGCCAGCAGCCCCGAGGGGACAAATGAGCAGTTCTTC
CDR3 protein: CASSPEGTNEQFF

V gene: TRBV7-9
J gene: TRBJ2-3
CDR3 length: 17
clone size: few
D gene: TRBD2
CDR3 DNA: TGTGCCAGCAGTCTATTGACTAGCGGGAGGTTCCCAGATACGCAGTATTTT
CDR3 protein: CASSLLTSGRFPDTQYF

V gene: TRBV7-2
J gene: TRBJ2-5
CDR3 length: 13
clone size: few
D gene: -
CDR3 DNA: TGTGCCAGCAGCGGGGGGGGCCTGAGGGAGCAGTACTTC
CDR3 protein: CASSGGGLREQYF

V gene: TRBV20-1
J gene: TRBJ2-7
CDR3 length: 15
clone size: -
D gene: TRBD1
CDR3 DNA: TGCAGTGCTAGAGGTCGACCGGGACAGGGGCGCGAGCAGTACTTC
CDR3 protein: CSARGRPGQGREQYF

V gene: TRBV12-3/TRBV12-4
J gene: TRBJ2-5
CDR3 length: 18
clone size: -
D gene: TRBD1
CDR3 DNA: TGTGCCAGCAGTTTACAGACAGGGGGAGTTCCCCTGAAAGAGACCCAGTACTTC
CDR3 protein: CASSLQTGGVPLKETQYF

V gene: TRBV12-3/TRBV12-4
J gene: TRBJ2-3
CDR3 length: 17
clone size: many
D gene: TRBD2
CDR3 DNA: TGTGCCAGCAGTTTGAAACTAGCGGGGTTAAGCACAGATACGCAGTATTTT
CDR3 protein: CASSLKLAGLSTDTQYF

V gene: TRBV11-3
J gene: TRBJ2-3
CDR3 length: 14
clone size: few
D gene: TRBD2
CDR3 DNA: TGTGCCAGCAGCTTATTGACTAGCGCAGATACGCAGTATTTT
CDR3 protein: CASSLLTSADTQYF

V gene: TRBV20-1
J gene: TRBJ2-7
CDR3 length: 13
clone size: -
D gene: -
CDR3 DNA: TGCAGTGCTAGAGATCTCGGGGAAGACGAGCAGTACTTC
CDR3 protein: CSARDLGEDEQYF

V gene: TRBV20-1
J gene: TRBJ1-1
CDR3 length: 13
clone size: -
D gene: TRBD1
CDR3 DNA: TGCAGTGCAAATAGACAGGGAGGCACTGAAGCTTTCTTT
CDR3 protein: CSANRQGGTEAFF

V gene: TRBV20-1
J gene: TRBJ2-5
CDR3 length: 15
clone size: few
D gene: -
CDR3 DNA: TGCAGTGCCCCCCTTGCAGGGGGAGGAAAAGAGACCCAGTACTTC
CDR3 protein: CSAPLAGGGKETQYF

V gene: TRBV7-8
J gene: TRBJ2-1
CDR3 length: 15
clone size: -
D gene: -
CDR3 DNA: TGTGCCAGCAGCTTAGTCCGGGGCTCGGGTAATGGGCAGTTCTTC
CDR3 protein: CASSLVRGSGNGQFF

V gene: TRBV20-1
J gene: TRBJ2-6
CDR3 length: 17
clone size: many
D gene: -
CDR3 DNA: TGCAGTGCCCCCCGTGGGGGCGCCGTCTCTGGGGCCAACGTCCTGACTTTC
CDR3 protein: CSAPRGGAVSGANVLTF

V gene: TRBV3-1
J gene: TRBJ1-1
CDR3 length: 13
clone size: -
D gene: -
CDR3 DNA: TGTGCCAGCAGCCGGGAGGGGGGCACTGAAGCTTTCTTT
CDR3 protein: CASSREGGTEAFF

V gene: TRBV3-1
J gene: TRBJ2-7
CDR3 length: 14
clone size: few
D gene: -
CDR3 DNA: TGTGCCAGTCGGCTACAGGGTAGCTCCTACGAGCAGTACTTC
CDR3 protein: CASRLQGSSYEQYF

V gene: TRBV4-3
J gene: TRBJ2-1
CDR3 length: 16
clone size: few
D gene: TRBD2
CDR3 DNA: TGCGCCAGCAGCCAAGTGAGCACTAGCGGGAACTATGAGCAGTTCTTC
CDR3 protein: CASSQVSTSGNYEQFF